A single sample gave rise to the 13 T cell receptor beta chains below, sequenced in a study of T-cell reconstitution after alpha-beta-depleted transplantation in children. For TCRbeta, the library was prepared with unique molecular identifiers. TCRdb ran MiXCR on the PCR reads and lists one entry per CDR3 protein. The sample carries 90,000 to 100,000 distinct CDR3 sequences, about a quarter recorded once. The sequenced sample was PBMCs, obtained before TCRalphabeta/CD19-depleted stem cell transplant. The origin of the receptors is a boy between 2 and 10 years old with acute lymphoblastic leukemia, due to receive a stem cell transplant.

This clonotype was observed a few times. The chain couples TRBV12-3 or TRBV12-4 to TRBJ1-6, with TRBD1 as a possible D gene (6 bases). V gave up 1 base and J gave up 10 bases, with 11 bases separating them. This CDR3 comprises 14 residues. As DNA, the CDR3 is TGTGCCAGCAGTTTAGGGACAGATCGATCACCCCTCCACTTT. Translating it yields CASSLGTDRSPLHF.

This rearrangement joins TRBV5-1 to TRBJ2-1, with D perhaps given as TRBD1 or TRBD2 (6 bases each). CDR3 length: 18 amino acids. Between the trimmed V and J ends, which lost 0 bases and 6 bases, there was a span of 22 bases. CDR1 and CDR2 from the germline V gene are SGHRS and YFSETQ. The CDR3 reads CASSLAELRRGNANEQFF. CDR3 sequence (DNA): TGCGCCAGCAGCTTGGCTGAGCTCAGGAGGGGGAATGCCAATGAGCAGTTCTTC.

The chain uses TRBV28 and TRBJ1-5; no reliable D call. The V end lost 5 bases, the J end lost 6 bases, and 26 bases lay between the germline ends. Germline-derived CDR1 and CDR2 are MDHEN and SYDVKM. The CDR3 totals 18 residues. The CDR3: CASSLLSSGRLRGQPQHF. For the CDR3, the DNA is TGTGCCAGCAGTCTCCTTTCCTCCGGGCGCCTCCGTGGTCAGCCCCAGCATTTT.

The chain links TRBV10-3 to TRBJ2-3, with D perhaps matching TRBD1 (6 bases). CDR1 is ENHRY and CDR2 is SYGVKD in the germline V gene. Trimming left V 4 bases short and J 3 bases short, with 11 bases between. The CDR3 consists of 14 residues. The CDR3 is CAISGTVVTDTQYF. CDR3 nucleotides: TGTGCCATCAGTGGGACAGTTGTAACAGATACGCAGTATTTT.

This clonotype was seen a few times. The rearrangement uses TRBV29-1 and TRBJ2-1, with unresolved D. Germline CDR1 SQVTM, CDR2 ANQGSEA. There are 14 residues in the CDR3. Deletions cut 3 bases from V and 7 bases from J, with 16 bases between. The CDR3: CSVDRPPLGNEQFF. As DNA, the CDR3 is TGCAGCGTTGACCGCCCCCCGTTGGGGAATGAGCAGTTCTTC.

This clonotype appeared a few times. The V and J genes are TRBV5-1 and TRBJ2-5, with D perhaps being TRBD1 or TRBD2 (6 bases each). This CDR3 is built from 15 residues. Per germline, CDR1 SGHRS and CDR2 YFSETQ. The V end was cut by 6 bases, the J end by 1 base, with 16 bases between. CDR3 amino acids: CASNLGGSIQETQYF. CDR3 nucleotides: TGCGCCAGCAACCTGGGGGGCTCGATCCAAGAGACCCAGTACTTC.

This chain joins TRBV20-1 and TRBJ2-1; 7 bases agree with TRBD2. J gave up 8 bases and V 3 bases, and 16 bases lay outside the gene matches. Germline lookup yields CDR1 DFQATT and CDR2 SNEGSKA (reference sequence). The CDR3 spans 16 residues. The CDR3 DNA reads as TGCAGTGCTAGCCCTCTAGCGGAGGGGCCAACGGATGAGCAGTTCTTC. Amino acids: CSASPLAEGPTDEQFF.

The table lists this clonotype with many counts. The V call is TRBV4-2, the J call TRBJ2-7; D unclear. Germline V gene lookup returns CDR1 LGHNA and CDR2 YNFKEQ. The CDR3 runs to 14 residues. The ends were cut back, 4 bases at V and 0 bases at J, with 10 bases in the middle. The CDR3 loop is CASSREGPSYEQYF. CDR3 coding DNA: TGTGCCAGCAGCCGAGAAGGTCCCTCCTACGAGCAGTACTTC.

This clonotype has more than one count but fewer than ten. The chain recombines TRBV5-1 with TRBJ1-1, with D possibly being TRBD1 (6 bases). The V end lost 4 bases, the J end lost 7 bases, and 17 bases lay between the germline ends. The CDR3 covers 14 residues. CDR1 is SGHRS and CDR2 is YFSETQ in the germline V gene. This chain's CDR3 is CASSLPGTRHEAFF. The CDR3, as DNA: TGCGCCAGCAGCCTTCCCGGGACACGGCATGAAGCTTTCTTT.

The J gene is TRBJ1-1, the V gene TRBV7-9; D possibly corresponds to TRBD1 (6 bases). The CDR3 runs 14 residues. Germline CDR1 SEHNR, CDR2 FQNEAQ (reference sequence). Trimming stripped 6 bases from V and 1 base from J, with 12 bases between. The CDR3 spells CASRPTRGNTEAFF. The CDR3 DNA is TGTGCCAGCAGACCCACCAGGGGGAACACTGAAGCTTTCTTT.

The rearrangement uses TRBV6-4 and TRBJ2-1; D may be TRBD2 (6 bases). There are 16 residues in the CDR3. Germline V gene sequence: CDR1 MRHNA, CDR2 SNTAGT. The ends were cut back, 3 bases at V and 4 bases at J, with 16 bases in the middle. The CDR3 protein is CASSEIPAEGYNEQFF. CDR3 DNA sequence: TGTGCCAGCAGTGAAATCCCAGCGGAGGGGTACAATGAGCAGTTCTTC.

The genes are TRBV2 and TRBJ2-7; unclear D gene. Trimming cost V 1 base and J 2 bases, with 15 bases left between them. The CDR3 is made up of 16 amino acids. Germline V lookup: CDR1 SNHLY, CDR2 FYNNEI. The CDR3 nucleotides read TGTGCCAGCAGTGAAGGACAAAGTATGATTGCCTACGAGCAGTACTTC. Amino acids: CASSEGQSMIAYEQYF.

By frequency in the sample, this clonotype is medium-sized. V is TRBV5-1 and J is TRBJ2-7; 10 bases match TRBD1. Germline CDR1 reads SGHRS; CDR2 reads YFSETQ. With V trimmed by 0 bases and J by 6 bases, 6 bases remained unmatched. This CDR3 contains 15 residues. CDR3 sequence reads: CASSLAFGQGGEQYF. In DNA form, the CDR3 reads TGCGCCAGCAGCTTGGCCTTCGGACAGGGGGGCGAGCAGTACTTC.